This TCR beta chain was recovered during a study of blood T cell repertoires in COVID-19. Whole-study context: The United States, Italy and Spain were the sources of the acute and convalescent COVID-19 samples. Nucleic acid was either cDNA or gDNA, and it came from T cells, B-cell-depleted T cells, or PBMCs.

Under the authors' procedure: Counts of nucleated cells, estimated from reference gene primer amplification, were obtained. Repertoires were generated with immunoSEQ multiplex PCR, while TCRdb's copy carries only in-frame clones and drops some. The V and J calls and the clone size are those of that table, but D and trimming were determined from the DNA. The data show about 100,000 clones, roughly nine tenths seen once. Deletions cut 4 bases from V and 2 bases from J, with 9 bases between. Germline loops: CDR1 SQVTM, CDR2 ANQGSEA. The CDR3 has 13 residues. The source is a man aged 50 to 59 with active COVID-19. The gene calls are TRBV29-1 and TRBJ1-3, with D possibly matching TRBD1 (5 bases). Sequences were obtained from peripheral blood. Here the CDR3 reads CSVAQGTGNTIYF. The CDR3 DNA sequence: TGCAGCGTTGCCCAGGGTACTGGAAACACCATATATTTT.